One sample yielded the 8 T cell receptor beta chains listed below, sequenced in a study of regulatory T cells in long-lasting Graves disease. Through Arm-PCR of CDR3 regions and iRepertoire HTBI primers, TCR beta libraries were built. MiXCR was run by TCRdb on the multiplex PCR reads, yielding one entry per CDR3 protein. The table records roughly 430,000 distinct CDR3 sequences, 21% of them present only once. Noted time point: persistent/refractory GD, antithyroid drugs over 5 years with positive TRAb. PBMCs were the source of the RNA used for TCR sequencing. Sequenced here: peripheral blood mononuclear cells (PBMCs), sampled when the disease was refractory, from a patient treated with antithyroid drugs. The source is a female donor with Graves disease.

V and J are TRBV20-1 and TRBJ2-7; the D is unclear. The CDR3 extends over 13 amino acids. Germline assignment: CDR1 DFQATT and CDR2 SNEGSKA (reference sequence). Trimming took 2 bases from V and 0 from J, leaving 8 bases between them. The CDR3 nucleotides read TGCAGTGCTAGAAAAACTAACTCCTACGAGCAGTACTTC. This sequence encodes CSARKTNSYEQYF.

This clonotype was observed a few times. The chain combines TRBV7-3 with TRBJ2-6; D remains unclear. The CDR3 has 13 residues. The V gene lost 3 bases and the J gene lost 4 bases, with 4 bases spanning the gap. Germline V gene data show CDR1 as SGHTA and CDR2 as FQGTGA. CDR3 DNA sequence: TGTGCCAGCAGCTTCAGGGGGGCCAACGTCCTGACTTTC. This codes for CASSFRGANVLTF.

This clonotype occurred once. A much larger clone lies a single base off, so this may be a read error. The rearrangement joins TRBV6-5 to TRBJ1-4; possibly TRBD1 for D (5 bases). V was cut by 2 bases and J by 7 bases, with 14 bases left in between. Germline assignment: CDR1 MNHEY and CDR2 SVGAGI. The CDR3 covers 15 residues. The CDR3 here is CASSYLRALGEKLFF. The CDR3 DNA reads TGTGCCAGCAGTTACCTCAGGGCCCTGGGTGAAAAACTGTTTTTT.

This clonotype has at least ten counts. V usage is TRBV12-3 or TRBV12-4 and J usage is TRBJ1-4; a weak D match, TRBD1 (5 bases). Deletions cut 7 bases from V and 7 bases from J, with 16 bases between. This CDR3 comprises 14 residues. Here the CDR3 reads CASTGGPTGEKLFF. CDR3 DNA: TGTGCCAGCACTGGGGGACCAACTGGTGAAAAACTGTTTTTT.

Ten or more counts support this clonotype. V usage is TRBV28 and J usage is TRBJ1-5; D is perhaps TRBD1 (6 bases). The length of the CDR3 is 16 residues. V was trimmed by 1 base and J by 1 base, leaving 11 bases between them. Germline CDR1 reads MDHEN; CDR2 reads SYDVKM. The CDR3 nucleotides read TGTGCCAGCAGTTTATTTAGGGGGACAAGCAATCAGCCCCAGCATTTT. Its protein is CASSLFRGTSNQPQHF. The variable domain in full, completed from reference TRBV28 and TRBJ1-5, reads DVKVTQSSRYLVKRTGEKVFLECVQDMDHENMFWYRQDPGLGLRLIYFSYDVKMKEKGDIPEGYSVSREKKERFSLILESASTNQTSMYLCASSLFRGTSNQPQHFGDGTRLSIL.

This rearrangement joins TRBV5-6 to TRBJ2-3; 8 bases are shared with TRBD2. This CDR3 is 15 amino acids long. Trimming took 6 bases from V and 0 from J; bases not matched to a gene: 6. From germline, CDR1 is SGHDT and CDR2 YYEEEE. CDR3 region: CASNPIAGSTDTQYF. DNA for the CDR3: TGTGCCAGCAACCCGATAGCGGGGAGCACAGATACGCAGTATTTT.

The sample holds many counts of this clonotype. V and J are TRBV7-8 and TRBJ2-7; tentatively, D is TRBD1 (6 bases). V lost 6 bases to trimming and J lost 2 bases, with 20 bases between them. Germline CDR1 reads SGHVS; CDR2 reads FQNEAQ. CDR3 length: 16 amino acids. CDR3 coding DNA: TGTGCCAGCAGTCCTAGACAGGTTTTTATGGCCTACGAGCAGTACTTC. Encoded protein: CASSPRQVFMAYEQYF.

The J gene is TRBJ2-1, the V gene TRBV12-3 or TRBV12-4, with 12 bases matching TRBD2. Unmatched junction bases numbered 3, after V lost 1 base and J lost 8 bases. The CDR3 has 15 residues. The CDR3 nucleotides are TGTGCCAGCAGTTTAGTCCGACTAGCGGGAGATGAGCAGTTCTTC. The encoded protein is CASSLVRLAGDEQFF.